The 27 T cell receptor beta chains presented below share a single source sample, sequenced in a study of cytomegalovirus exposure and HLA in healthy donors. PCR involved 60 Vbeta and 13 Jbeta primers. Assay used: immunoSEQ multiplex PCR; TCRdb lists only in-frame clones, some missing. This table has some 160,000 clones, roughly 84% appearing once. The source material was PBMCs. The receptors here all came from a man younger than 35 in good health and CMV-seronegative.

V gene TRBV10-3 combines with J gene TRBJ2-5; 7 positions agree with TRBD1. Germline V CDR1 and CDR2: ENHRY, SYGVKD. The ends lost 8 bases at V and 2 bases at J; junction bases unmatched: 5. CDR3 length equals 13 residues. The CDR3 DNA reads as TGTGCCATCGCTGGACAGGATCAAGAGACCCAGTACTTC. It is translated as CAIAGQDQETQYF.

The CDR3 is CASSTDSQLNEQFF. DNA of the CDR3: TGTGCCAGCAGCACGGACAGCCAACTCAATGAGCAGTTCTTC. V usage is TRBV7-3 and J usage is TRBJ2-1; tentative D call: TRBD1 (6 bases). V shed 5 bases and J shed 6 bases, with 14 bases lying between them. This CDR3 contains 14 residues. Germline V lookup: CDR1 SGHTA, CDR2 FQGTGA.

The chain is built from TRBV19 and TRBJ1-4; 8 nucleotides align to TRBD1. Germline lookup yields CDR1 LNHDA and CDR2 SQIVND (reference sequence). The CDR3 has 15 amino acids. V was clipped by 5 bases and J by 7 bases; unmatched bases: 9. CDR3 DNA: TGTGCCAGTAGTGACAACAGGGGGACTCTTGAAAAACTGTTTTTT. Its protein product is CASSDNRGTLEKLFF. Full variable domain (remainder filled in from reference TRBV19 and TRBJ1-4): DGGITQSPKYLFRKEGQNVTLSCEQNLNHDAMYWYRQDPGQGLRLIYYSQIVNDFQKGDIAEGYSVSREKKESFPLTVTSAQKNPTAFYLCASSDNRGTLEKLFFGSGTQLSVL.

V is TRBV7-9 and J is TRBJ2-7, with TRBD1 matching 9 bases. The junction had 5 bases not matched to a gene; V was cut back by 5 bases and J by 0 bases. This CDR3 is built from 15 residues. The germline gives CDR1 SEHNR, CDR2 FQNEAQ (reference sequence). CDR3 in amino acids: CASSPGQGISYEQYF. The CDR3 DNA is TGTGCCAGCAGCCCCGGACAGGGGATCTCCTACGAGCAGTACTTC.

This sequence joins TRBV28 and TRBJ2-1; TRBD1 matches at 9 bases. V dropped 6 bases and J dropped 4; count of bases not matched to a gene: 10. Germline V gene sequence: CDR1 MDHEN, CDR2 SYDVKM. There are 16 residues in the CDR3. The CDR3 sequence is CASSPKPGQGYNEQFF. For the CDR3, the DNA is TGTGCCAGCAGCCCCAAACCGGGACAGGGTTACAATGAGCAGTTCTTC.

DNA of the CDR3: TGTGCCAGCAGTAGGGGCTATCGCGACGAGCAGTACTTC. It yields the protein CASSRGYRDEQYF. The V gene is TRBV6-6, the J gene TRBJ2-7; D is perhaps TRBD1 (5 bases). The V and J ends lost 5 bases and 5 bases respectively, with 13 bases between them. The CDR3 has 13 residues. CDR1 and CDR2 from the germline V gene are MNHNY and SVGAGI (reference sequence).

This chain connects TRBV7-2 to TRBJ1-1; the D gene is possibly TRBD1 (5 bases). The ends were cut back, 5 bases at V and 6 bases at J, with 19 bases in the middle. In germline, CDR1 is SGHTA, CDR2 FQGNSA. There are 15 residues in the CDR3. This CDR3 reads CASSPTTARAAEAFF. CDR3 DNA sequence: TGTGCCAGCAGCCCAACGACAGCCCGGGCCGCTGAAGCTTTCTTT.

The genes are TRBV28 and TRBJ1-1, with D maybe TRBD1 (5 bases). The CDR3 is made up of 15 amino acids. V lost 3 bases and J 3 bases, leaving 14 bases between the germline ends. Germline-derived CDR1 and CDR2 are MDHEN and SYDVKM. CDR3 amino acids: CASSLYGAMDTEAFF. CDR3 in DNA: TGTGCCAGCAGTTTGTATGGGGCTATGGACACTGAAGCTTTCTTT.

This chain links TRBV19 with TRBJ2-7; TRBD1 aligns across 10 bases. This CDR3 region has 14 residues. With V trimmed by 4 bases and J by 5 bases, 5 bases remained unmatched. Germline V lookup: CDR1 LNHDA, CDR2 SQIVND (reference sequence). The CDR3 DNA reads as TGTGCCAGTAGTACGGGACAGGGGCAGAACGAGCAGTACTTC. This gives the protein CASSTGQGQNEQYF. Supplemented by reference TRBV19 and TRBJ2-7, the full variable domain reads DGGITQSPKYLFRKEGQNVTLSCEQNLNHDAMYWYRQDPGQGLRLIYYSQIVNDFQKGDIAEGYSVSREKKESFPLTVTSAQKNPTAFYLCASSTGQGQNEQYFGPGTRLTVT.

This chain connects TRBV13 to TRBJ1-2, with D maybe TRBD1 (6 bases). V was cut by 5 bases and J by 2 bases, with 21 bases left in between. Germline V gives CDR1 PRHDT, CDR2 FYEKMQ (reference sequence). The CDR3 length is 17 residues. The CDR3 sequence: CASSARLDRQPNYGYTF. Here the CDR3 DNA reads TGTGCCAGCAGCGCGAGGCTGGACAGACAACCCAACTATGGCTACACCTTC.

The V and J genes are TRBV9 and TRBJ2-2, with 8 positions matching TRBD2. CDR3 length: 17 residues. CDR1 and CDR2 from the germline V gene are SGDLS and YYNGEE. V lost 0 bases to trimming and J lost 7 bases; unmatched junction nucleotides: 11. The CDR3 is CASSVEASGSLGGELFF. The CDR3 nucleotides read TGTGCCAGCAGCGTAGAAGCAAGCGGGAGTCTCGGCGGGGAGCTGTTTTTT.

The rearrangement joins TRBV6-1 to TRBJ2-2; D is undetermined. Trimming removed 6 bases at V and 6 bases at J, with 11 bases between. Germline V gene lookup returns CDR1 MNHNS and CDR2 SASEGT. This CDR3 has 13 amino acids. The CDR3 nucleotides are TGTGCCAGCAGACGGCAGGCCCCCGGGGAGCTGTTTTTT. Protein product: CASRRQAPGELFF.

The chain combines TRBV29-1 with TRBJ1-2; maybe TRBD1 (5 bases). The V end was cut by 4 bases, the J end by 0 bases, with 12 bases between. The CDR3 totals 14 residues. The germline gives CDR1 SQVTM, CDR2 ANQGSEA. CDR3 sequence reads: CSVAPAGTNYGYTF. CDR3 DNA sequence: TGCAGCGTTGCCCCCGCAGGGACTAACTATGGCTACACCTTC.

This rearrangement joins TRBV10-3 to TRBJ2-1; 7 bases agree with TRBD1. The CDR3 loop spans 14 amino acids. Germline trimming cut 6 bases from V and 5 bases from J; bases unmatched to any gene: 7. Germline V gives CDR1 ENHRY, CDR2 SYGVKD. CDR3 bases: TGTGCCATCAGAGATTCGGGACAGAACAATGAGCAGTTCTTC. It is translated as CAIRDSGQNNEQFF.

This chain connects TRBV28 to TRBJ1-5; 7 nucleotides align to TRBD1. V lost 6 bases and J lost 6; bases outside the gene matches: 11. This CDR3 contains 15 residues. CDR1 is MDHEN, CDR2 SYDVKM, per germline. The CDR3 region has the DNA TGTGCCAGCAGGCGCGTGGGGACAGTGGGTCAGCCCCAGCATTTT. This gives the protein CASRRVGTVGQPQHF.

The genes are TRBV10-3 and TRBJ2-1; 10 bases are shared with TRBD2. CDR3 length: 15 amino acids. Germline loops: CDR1 ENHRY, CDR2 SYGVKD. After removal of 5 bases from V and 7 bases from J, the junction contained 8 bases not matched to a gene. The CDR3 is CAISTGVAGGNEQFF. As DNA, the CDR3 is TGTGCCATCAGTACCGGGGTAGCGGGAGGTAATGAGCAGTTCTTC.

The chain employs TRBV28 and TRBJ1-3; D ambiguous. This CDR3 has 14 residues. Germline loops: CDR1 MDHEN, CDR2 SYDVKM. V lost 2 bases to trimming and J lost 8 bases, with 13 bases between them. The CDR3 DNA reads TGTGCCAGCAGTTTAATTGGTGGCGAGGACACCATATATTTT. Encoded protein: CASSLIGGEDTIYF.

The chain combines TRBV7-9 with TRBJ1-1; D may be TRBD1 (6 bases). Between the trimmed V and J ends, which lost 5 bases and 2 bases, there was a span of 12 bases. The CDR3 covers 14 residues. Germline V gene data show CDR1 as SEHNR and CDR2 as FQNEAQ (reference sequence). DNA for the CDR3: TGTGCCAGCAGCCCAGGGACATCCAACACTGAAGCTTTCTTT. Translated: CASSPGTSNTEAFF.

V gene TRBV6-6 combines with J gene TRBJ2-7; 7 nucleotides match TRBD2. The CDR3 sequence is 16 residues long. V dropped 5 bases and J dropped 2; count of bases not matched to a gene: 12. Germline V lookup: CDR1 MNHNY, CDR2 SVGAGI (reference sequence). The CDR3 nucleotides read TGTGCCAGCAGTGGCCGCGGGGCTAGCGGAACCTACGAGCAGTACTTC. Translating it yields CASSGRGASGTYEQYF.

This clone came up a few times. This chain joins TRBV28 and TRBJ1-2; D is uncertain. The CDR3 contains 13 residues. Trimming cost V 3 bases and J 1 base, with 6 bases left between them. The germline gives CDR1 MDHEN, CDR2 SYDVKM. CDR3 nucleotides: TGTGCCAGCAGTTTTGGGCTTAACTATGGCTACACCTTC. Translated: CASSFGLNYGYTF.

The rearrangement uses TRBV7-2 and TRBJ1-4; TRBD1 matches 7 bases. Germline CDR1 and CDR2: SGHTA and FQGNSA. V shed 4 bases and J 3 bases; nucleotides not matched to a gene: 2. CDR3 size: 14 residues. CDR3 protein: CASSSTGPNEKLFF. DNA of the CDR3: TGTGCCAGCAGCTCGACAGGGCCTAATGAAAAACTGTTTTTT. Full variable domain (remainder filled in from reference TRBV7-2 and TRBJ1-4): GAGVSQSPSNKVTEKGKDVELRCDPISGHTALYWYRQSLGQGLEFLIYFQGNSAPDKSGLPSDRFSAERTGGSVSTLTIQRTQQEDSAVYLCASSSTGPNEKLFFGSGTQLSVL.

V and J are TRBV6-5 and TRBJ1-1; D remains ambiguous. From germline, CDR1 is MNHEY and CDR2 SVGAGI. V lost 6 bases, J lost 0 bases, and 8 bases lay in between. The CDR3 covers 13 residues. CDR3 sequence: CASRPKLNTEAFF. The CDR3 DNA reads as TGTGCCAGCAGACCTAAACTGAACACTGAAGCTTTCTTT.

This chain connects TRBV19 to TRBJ2-5; D gene ambiguous. The V gene's germline CDR1 is LNHDA and CDR2 SQIVND (reference sequence). Trimming removed 1 base from V and 5 bases from J, with 5 bases in between. CDR3 length equals 12 residues. CDR3 coding DNA: TGTGCCAGTAGTATAGGAGGCGAGACCCAGTACTTC. The encoded protein is CASSIGGETQYF.

The chain is built from TRBV18 and TRBJ1-4; 7 nucleotides line up with TRBD1. Trimming at V came to 6 bases and at J to 4 bases, leaving 8 bases not matched to a gene. The CDR3 runs 15 residues. Germline V gene data show CDR1 as KGHSH and CDR2 as LQKENI. CDR3 residues: CASSPNRGYNEKLFF. CDR3 coding DNA: TGTGCCAGCTCTCCCAACAGGGGCTATAATGAAAAACTGTTTTTT.

The rearrangement uses TRBV5-8 and TRBJ2-7; possible D gene TRBD1, 5 bases. CDR3 size: 14 residues. Trimming pared 4 bases from V and 3 bases from J, leaving 14 bases between. Germline V lookup: CDR1 SGHTS, CDR2 YDEGEE. The CDR3 coding sequence is TGTGCCAGCAGCCCCCTCCCTGACAGCTACGAGCAGTACTTC. As protein: CASSPLPDSYEQYF.

The chain joins TRBV6-1 to TRBJ2-3; the match to TRBD2 covers 8 bases. Germline assignment: CDR1 MNHNS and CDR2 SASEGT. The CDR3 is 15 amino acids. V lost 1 base and J lost 1; bases outside the gene matches: 1. In DNA, the CDR3 is TGTGCCAGCAGTGAAGGACTAGCGCGCACAGATACGCAGTATTTT. Protein: CASSEGLARTDTQYF.

The CDR3 region has the DNA TGTGCCAGCAGTTTTCGACAGGGGGTTTTCACCCTCCACTTT. Its translation: CASSFRQGVFTLHF. The chain uses TRBV28 and TRBJ1-6; 9 bases match TRBD1. With 3 bases clipped from V and 14 bases from J, the junction kept 8 bases outside the gene matches. This CDR3 has 14 residues. Germline CDR1 and CDR2: MDHEN and SYDVKM. The variable domain in full, completed from reference TRBV28 and TRBJ1-6, reads DVKVTQSSRYLVKRTGEKVFLECVQDMDHENMFWYRQDPGLGLRLIYFSYDVKMKEKGDIPEGYSVSREKKERFSLILESASTNQTSMYLCASSFRQGVFTLHFGNGTRLTVT.